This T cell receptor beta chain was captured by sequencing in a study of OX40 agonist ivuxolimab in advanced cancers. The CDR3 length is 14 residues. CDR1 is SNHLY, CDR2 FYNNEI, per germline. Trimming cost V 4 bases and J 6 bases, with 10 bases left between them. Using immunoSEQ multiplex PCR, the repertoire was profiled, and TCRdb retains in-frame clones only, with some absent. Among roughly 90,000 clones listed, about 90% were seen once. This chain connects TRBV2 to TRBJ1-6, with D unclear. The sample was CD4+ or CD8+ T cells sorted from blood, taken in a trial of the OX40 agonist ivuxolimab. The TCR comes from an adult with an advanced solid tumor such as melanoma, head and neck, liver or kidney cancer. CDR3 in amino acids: CASSVRQSNSPLHF. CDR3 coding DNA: TGTGCCAGCAGTGTAAGGCAGTCTAATTCACCCCTCCACTTT. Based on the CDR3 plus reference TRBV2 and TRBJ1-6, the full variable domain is EPEVTQTPSHQVTQMGQEVILRCVPISNHLYFYWYRQILGQKVEFLVSFYNNEISEKSEIFDDQFSVERPDGSNFTLKIRSTKLEDSAMYFCASSVRQSNSPLHFGNGTRLTVT.